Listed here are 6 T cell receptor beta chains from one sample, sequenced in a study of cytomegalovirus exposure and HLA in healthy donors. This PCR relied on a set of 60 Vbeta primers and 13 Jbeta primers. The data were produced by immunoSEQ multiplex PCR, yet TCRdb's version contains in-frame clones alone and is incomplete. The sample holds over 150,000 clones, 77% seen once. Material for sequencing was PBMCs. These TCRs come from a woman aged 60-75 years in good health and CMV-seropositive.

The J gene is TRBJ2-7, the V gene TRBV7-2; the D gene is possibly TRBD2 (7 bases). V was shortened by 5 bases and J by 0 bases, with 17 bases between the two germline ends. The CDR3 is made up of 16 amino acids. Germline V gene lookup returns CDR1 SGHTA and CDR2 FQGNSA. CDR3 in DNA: TGTGCCAGCAGCCCAGAGGGGGGGGATAGCTCCTACGAGCAGTACTTC. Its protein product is CASSPEGGDSSYEQYF.

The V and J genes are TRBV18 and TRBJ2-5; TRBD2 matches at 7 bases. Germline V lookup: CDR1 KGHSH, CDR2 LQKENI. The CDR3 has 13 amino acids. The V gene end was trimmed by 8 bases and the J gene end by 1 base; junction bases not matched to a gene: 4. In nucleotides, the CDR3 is TGTGCCAGCCTTCGGGGGGTCCAAGAGACCCAGTACTTC. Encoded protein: CASLRGVQETQYF.

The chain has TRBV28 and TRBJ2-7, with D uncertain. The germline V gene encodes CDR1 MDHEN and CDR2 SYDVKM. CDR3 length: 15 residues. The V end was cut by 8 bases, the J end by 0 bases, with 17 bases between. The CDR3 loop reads CASASSGPSSYEQYF. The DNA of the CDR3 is TGTGCCAGCGCGAGTTCTGGGCCAAGCTCCTACGAGCAGTACTTC. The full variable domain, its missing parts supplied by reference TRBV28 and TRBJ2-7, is DVKVTQSSRYLVKRTGEKVFLECVQDMDHENMFWYRQDPGLGLRLIYFSYDVKMKEKGDIPEGYSVSREKKERFSLILESASTNQTSMYLCASASSGPSSYEQYFGPGTRLTVT.

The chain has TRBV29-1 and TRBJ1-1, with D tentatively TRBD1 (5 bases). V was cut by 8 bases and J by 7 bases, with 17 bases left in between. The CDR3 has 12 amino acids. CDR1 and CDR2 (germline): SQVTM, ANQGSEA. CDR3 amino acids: CSSYLGAVEAFF. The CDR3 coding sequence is TGCAGCTCTTACTTAGGGGCTGTTGAAGCTTTCTTT.

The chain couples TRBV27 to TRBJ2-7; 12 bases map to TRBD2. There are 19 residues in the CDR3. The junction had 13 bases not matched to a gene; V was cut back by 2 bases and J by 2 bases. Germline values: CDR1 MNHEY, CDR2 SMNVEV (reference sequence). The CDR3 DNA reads TGTGCCAGCAGTTTAAGGCTAGCGGGAGGGCGGAACTTGGCCTACGAGCAGTACTTC. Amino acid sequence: CASSLRLAGGRNLAYEQYF.

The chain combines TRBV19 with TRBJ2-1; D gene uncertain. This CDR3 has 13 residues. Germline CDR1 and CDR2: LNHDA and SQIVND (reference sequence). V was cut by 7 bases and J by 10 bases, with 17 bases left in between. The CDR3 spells CASMFRPGVEQFF. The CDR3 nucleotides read TGTGCCAGTATGTTCCGGCCGGGTGTGGAGCAGTTCTTC.